These 20 T cell receptor beta chains came from one sample sequenced in a study of T cells in Graves' hyperthyroidism and ophthalmopathy (dated by TCRdb to the late 2010s). Receptors were amplified or captured by multiplex PCR. The sequencer was an Illumina HiSeq 2000. The TCR beta CDR3 regions were amplified from RNA transcripts. A first-round RT-PCR of the TCR CDR3 used the HTBI primer set with the Qiagen OneStep RT-PCR kit. TCRdb passed the public sequencing reads through fastp at Q25 and MiXCR, retaining productive beta sequences. Identical CDR3 protein sequences are pooled into one entry, listed with their most common genes and DNA. This sample lists under 700,000 distinct CDR3 sequences; 46% were detected once. Of the sample, about 7.9% falls within the top ten clones. The sample consisted of peripheral blood or thyroid tissue (not recorded which). Receptors were obtained from a woman aged 18-30 years with Graves' hyperthyroidism. Donor details come from another sample of the same person, matched by shared clones.

The table lists this clonotype with many counts. The rearrangement uses TRBV7-9 and TRBJ1-2; D unclear. The CDR3 spans 15 residues. CDR1 and CDR2 (germline): SEHNR, FQNEAQ (reference sequence). The V end was cut by 5 bases, the J end by 2 bases, with 15 bases between. CDR3 protein: CASSPKDRLNYGYTF. The CDR3 DNA is TGTGCCAGCAGCCCTAAGGACCGCTTAAACTATGGCTACACCTTC.

This clonotype was seen ten or more times. J is TRBJ2-7 and V is TRBV7-2; 9 positions match TRBD2. Germline values: CDR1 SGHTA, CDR2 FQGNSA. The CDR3 runs to 15 residues. The V segment lost 4 bases and the J segment 4 bases; nucleotides outside the gene matches: 8. In DNA form, the CDR3 reads TGTGCCAGCAGCTCCCAGGGGCTAGCGGGATACGAGCAGTACTTC. Amino acid sequence: CASSSQGLAGYEQYF.

This clonotype was observed a handful of times. The chain links TRBV2 to TRBJ1-5; the D gene is possibly TRBD1 (5 bases). Germline assignment: CDR1 SNHLY and CDR2 FYNNEI. The V and J ends lost 4 bases and 3 bases respectively, with 16 bases between them. The CDR3 runs 16 residues. CDR3 loop: CASSGGTDYNNQPQHF. CDR3 coding DNA: TGTGCCAGCAGTGGAGGGACGGATTATAACAATCAGCCCCAGCATTTT.

To note about this clonotype: A read error may be the cause here, since a much bigger clone is one base away. The rearrangement joins TRBV7-6 to TRBJ2-7; the match to TRBD1 covers 9 bases. Germline loops: CDR1 SGHVS, CDR2 FNYEAQ. CDR3 size: 15 residues. DNA of the CDR3: TGTGCCAACAGCTATAGGACAGGGGAGACCTACGAGCAGTACTTC. It yields the protein CANSYRTGETYEQYF.

This clonotype was picked up a small number of times. The rearrangement joins TRBV20-1 to TRBJ1-4; D unclear. The V end lost 4 bases, the J end lost 0 bases, and 9 bases lay between the germline ends. The CDR3 runs 14 residues. The V gene's germline CDR1 is DFQATT and CDR2 SNEGSKA (reference sequence). The CDR3 loop is CSATRDATNEKLFF. CDR3 sequence (DNA): TGCAGTGCTACCCGGGATGCAACTAATGAAAAACTGTTTTTT.

This sequence joins TRBV15 and TRBJ2-2; D is perhaps TRBD2 (5 bases). The CDR3 runs 17 residues. CDR1 and CDR2 (germline): LNHNV, YYDKDF (reference sequence). The germline V and J ends were trimmed by 0 bases and 2 bases, with 13 bases remaining between them. The CDR3 loop reads CATSRDYPGRNTGELFF. Written as DNA, the CDR3 is TGTGCCACCAGCAGAGACTACCCGGGGAGAAACACCGGGGAGCTGTTTTTT.

The rearrangement uses TRBV20-1 and TRBJ1-1, with a weak D call TRBD1 (5 bases). Looked up from germline, CDR1 is DFQATT and CDR2 is SNEGSKA (reference sequence). The CDR3 contains 15 residues. V lost 2 bases and J lost 3, with 16 bases in between. CDR3 residues: CSARPDLTVDTEAFF. CDR3 in DNA: TGCAGTGCTAGACCTGACCTGACAGTGGACACTGAAGCTTTCTTT.

This chain joins TRBV7-9 and TRBJ2-7; 9 nucleotides align to TRBD1. Germline V lookup: CDR1 SEHNR, CDR2 FQNEAQ (reference sequence). The J segment lost 5 bases and the V segment lost 6 bases, leaving 5 bases of the junction unmatched. CDR3 length: 13 residues. The DNA for the CDR3 is TGTGCCAGCAGACAGGGGGCGGTCGACGAGCAGTACTTC. Its protein product is CASRQGAVDEQYF.

This chain links TRBV2 with TRBJ1-5; 11 bases align to TRBD1. Germline-derived CDR1 and CDR2 are SNHLY and FYNNEI. The CDR3 has 15 residues. V gave up 7 bases and J gave up 3 bases; unmatched junction bases: 5. The CDR3 protein is CASTPGQGDNQPQHF. As DNA, the CDR3 is TGTGCCAGCACCCCGGGACAGGGGGACAATCAGCCCCAGCATTTT.

This clonotype has a count of ten or more. The chain has TRBV7-9 and TRBJ1-2; TRBD1 agrees at 8 bases. CDR1 SEHNR and CDR2 FQNEAQ come from the germline V gene (reference sequence). The CDR3 totals 14 residues. V trimming: 6 bases; J trimming: 2 bases; junction bases outside the gene matches: 5. CDR3 DNA: TGTGCCAGCAGTCCGAGGACAGGGAACTATGGCTACACCTTC. Translating gives CASSPRTGNYGYTF.

This clonotype was counted only a few times. The chain carries TRBV7-8 and TRBJ2-7; possibly TRBD2 for D (6 bases). This CDR3 comprises 15 residues. Per the germline V gene, CDR1 is SGHVS and CDR2 is FQNEAQ. Trimming cost V 5 bases and J 9 bases, with 23 bases left between them. CDR3 protein: CASSPPGLHYVGQYF. For the CDR3, the DNA is TGTGCCAGCAGCCCCCCGGGACTTCACTACGTGGGGCAGTACTTC.

This clonotype was seen at least ten times. V and J are TRBV20-1 and TRBJ2-5; unclear D gene. The ends were cut back, 4 bases at V and 4 bases at J, with 7 bases in the middle. CDR1 and CDR2 (germline): DFQATT, SNEGSKA (reference sequence). The CDR3 covers 11 residues. CDR3 sequence (DNA): TGCAGTGCTAATGACGGAGAGACCCAGTACTTC. Its protein product is CSANDGETQYF.

In regard to this clonotype: Germline and junction disagree at one end, which may indicate a read error. The gene calls are TRBV6-1 and TRBJ1-1, with D unresolved. Germline V lookup: CDR1 MNHNS, CDR2 SASEGT. The CDR3 extends over 13 amino acids. CDR3 protein: CASSQRTNAEAFF. The DNA for the CDR3 is TGTGCCAGCAGTCAACGGACGAACGCTGAAGCTTTCTTT.

Many counts were recorded for this clonotype. The gene calls are TRBV25-1 and TRBJ2-2; D unclear. The CDR3 is made up of 14 amino acids. Germline CDR1 and CDR2: MGHDK and SYGVNS. The germline V and J ends were trimmed by 4 bases and 6 bases, with 12 bases remaining between them. CDR3 nucleotide sequence: TGTGCCAGCAGTGCAACTGGGATTTCCGGGGAGCTGTTTTTT. Translating gives CASSATGISGELFF.

This clonotype came up a few times. The chain joins TRBV5-4 to TRBJ1-1, with TRBD1 identical over 9 bases. The CDR3 spans 15 residues. The trim removed 3 bases at V and 5 bases at J, leaving 8 bases unmatched. CDR1 and CDR2 from the germline V gene are SGHNT and YYREEE (reference sequence). CDR3 nucleotide sequence: TGTGCCAGCAGCTCACGACAGGGGGGATGGACTGAAGCTTTCTTT. This encodes CASSSRQGGWTEAFF.

Concerning this clonotype itself: One base away lies a much larger clone, so this may be a sequencing read error. This chain links TRBV24-1 with TRBJ2-5; D remains ambiguous. Between the trimmed V and J ends, which lost 5 bases and 2 bases, there was a span of 5 bases. Germline V CDR1 and CDR2: KGHDR, SFDVKD. The CDR3 is 12 amino acids. CDR3 nucleotide sequence: TGTGCCACCAGTGGGATTCAAGAGACCCAGTACTTC. Protein sequence: CATSGIQETQYF.

This chain joins TRBV6-1 and TRBJ2-2, with 7 bases lining up with TRBD2. The trim removed 2 bases at V and 0 bases at J, leaving 6 bases unmatched. CDR3 size: 17 residues. Germline-derived CDR1 and CDR2 are MNHNS and SASEGT. The CDR3 here is CASSEYSLATNTGELFF. In DNA form, the CDR3 reads TGTGCCAGCAGTGAATACTCACTAGCGACGAACACCGGGGAGCTGTTTTTT.

V usage is TRBV20-1 and J usage is TRBJ2-7; 9 bases are shared with TRBD2. This CDR3 is built from 17 residues. Germline CDR1 DFQATT, CDR2 SNEGSKA (reference sequence). V trimming: 4 bases; J trimming: 2 bases; junction bases outside the gene matches: 15. CDR3 sequence: CSAIPGLRAGGTYEQYF. The CDR3 nucleotides read TGCAGTGCTATACCGGGACTGCGAGCGGGAGGTACCTACGAGCAGTACTTC.

The gene calls are TRBV6-1 and TRBJ2-5; 9 bases match TRBD2. Germline V gene sequence: CDR1 MNHNS, CDR2 SASEGT. CDR3 length: 18 amino acids. The ends lost 7 bases at V and 0 bases at J; junction bases unmatched: 15. CDR3 region: CASTARRTSDFHQETQYF. The CDR3 DNA reads TGTGCCAGCACCGCTAGACGGACTAGCGACTTCCACCAAGAGACCCAGTACTTC.

This clonotype was detected many times. The chain has TRBV29-1 and TRBJ2-7; either TRBD1 or TRBD2 may fit D (5 bases each). Trimming left V 4 bases short and J 2 bases short, with 12 bases between. The germline gives CDR1 SQVTM, CDR2 ANQGSEA. CDR3 size: 13 residues. The CDR3 loop is CSVGLGDAYEQYF. The DNA for the CDR3 is TGCAGCGTTGGCCTAGGGGACGCCTACGAGCAGTACTTC.